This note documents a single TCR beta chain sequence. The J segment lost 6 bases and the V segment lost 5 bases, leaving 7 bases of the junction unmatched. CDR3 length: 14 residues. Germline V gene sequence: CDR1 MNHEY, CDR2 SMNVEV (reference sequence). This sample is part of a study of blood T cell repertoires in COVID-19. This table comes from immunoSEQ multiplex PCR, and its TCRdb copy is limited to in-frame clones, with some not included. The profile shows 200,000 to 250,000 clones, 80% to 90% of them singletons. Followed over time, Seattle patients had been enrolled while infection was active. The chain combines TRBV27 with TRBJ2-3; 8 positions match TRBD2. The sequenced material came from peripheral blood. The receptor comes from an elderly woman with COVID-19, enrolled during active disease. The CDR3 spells CASSPGLEVDTQYF. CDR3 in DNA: TGTGCCAGCAGTCCGGGACTAGAAGTGGATACGCAGTATTTT.